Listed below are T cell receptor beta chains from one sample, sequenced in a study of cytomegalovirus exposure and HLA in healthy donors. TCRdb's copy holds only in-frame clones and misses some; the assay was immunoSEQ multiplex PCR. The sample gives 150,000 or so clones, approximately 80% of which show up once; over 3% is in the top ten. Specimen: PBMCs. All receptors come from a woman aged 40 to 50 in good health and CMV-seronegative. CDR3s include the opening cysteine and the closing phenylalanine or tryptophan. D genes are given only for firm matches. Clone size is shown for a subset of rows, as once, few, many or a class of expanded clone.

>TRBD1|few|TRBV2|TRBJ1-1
CASRQGQGTEAFF
TGTGCCAGCAGGCAGGGACAGGGGACTGAAGCTTTCTTT
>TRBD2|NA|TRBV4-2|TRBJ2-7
CASSQVGAGGDPYEQYF
TGTGCCAGCAGCCAAGTGGGGGCGGGGGGAGATCCATACGAGCAGTACTTC
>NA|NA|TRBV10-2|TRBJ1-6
CASSEEQPPLHF
TGCGCCAGCAGTGAGGAACAGCCTCCCCTCCACTTT
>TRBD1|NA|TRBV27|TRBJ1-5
CASSFTGAYSNQPQHF
TGTGCCAGCAGTTTCACAGGGGCCTATAGCAATCAGCCCCAGCATTTT
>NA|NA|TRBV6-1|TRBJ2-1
CASIRQGSYNEQFF
TGTGCCAGCATACGGCAGGGTTCCTACAATGAGCAGTTCTTC
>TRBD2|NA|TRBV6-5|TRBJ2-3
CATSAGASTDTQYF
TGTGCCACCTCAGCGGGGGCTAGCACAGATACGCAGTATTTT
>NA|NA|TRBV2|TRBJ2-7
CASSVRVGEQYF
TGTGCCAGCAGCGTCCGGGTAGGCGAGCAGTACTTC
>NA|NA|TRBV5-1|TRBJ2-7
CASSPDLGGSNEQYF
TGCGCCAGCAGCCCCGACCTTGGGGGGAGTAACGAGCAGTACTTC
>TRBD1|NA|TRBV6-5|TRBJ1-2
CASSRTGVNGYTF
TGTGCCAGCAGCAGGACAGGGGTTAATGGCTACACCTTC
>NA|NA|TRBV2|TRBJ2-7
CASKQDSYEQYF
TGTGCCAGCAAGCAAGATTCCTACGAGCAGTACTTC
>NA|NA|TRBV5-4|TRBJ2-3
CASSPVRADTQYF
TGTGCCAGCAGCCCGGTCCGGGCAGATACGCAGTATTTT
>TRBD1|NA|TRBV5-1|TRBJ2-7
CASSLVAGQGAYEQYF
TGCGCCAGCAGCTTGGTTGCGGGACAGGGGGCCTACGAGCAGTACTTC
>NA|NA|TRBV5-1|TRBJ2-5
CASSSASANQETQYF
TGCGCCAGCAGCTCGGCTAGCGCGAACCAAGAGACCCAGTACTTC
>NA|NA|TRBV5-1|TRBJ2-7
CASSRDNSYEQYF
TGCGCCAGCAGCCGGGACAACTCCTACGAGCAGTACTTC
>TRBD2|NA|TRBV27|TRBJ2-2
CASSRLTSGGPTNTGELFF
TGTGCCAGCAGCCGCCTGACTAGCGGGGGACCTACGAACACCGGGGAGCTGTTTTTT